Listed below are T cell receptor beta chains from one sample, sequenced in a study of a mutant IDH1 vaccine in newly diagnosed glioma. Data came from immunoSEQ multiplex PCR; TCRdb stores just in-frame clones and leaves some out. The sample includes around 78,000 clones, 90% to 95% of them seen just once. Antigens for these TCRs are unknown. The specimen comprised PBMCs, sampled from a glioma patient whose treatment included an IDH1 peptide vaccine. The receptors were sampled from a woman between 50 and 59 years old with glioma. CDR3s include the opening cysteine and the closing phenylalanine or tryptophan. A D gene is named only where the DNA matches it firmly. Expanded clones are given a class, and other clones once, few, many or no size at all.

>-|TRBD1|TRBV15|TRBJ1-2
TGTGCCACCAGCAGACCAGGACAGGGTTCCAACTATGGCTACACCTTC
CATSRPGQGSNYGYTF
>once|-|TRBV6-1|TRBJ1-5
TGTGCCAGCACCGGGGTTAGGGGTCAGCCCCAGCATTTT
CASTGVRGQPQHF
>once|TRBD1|TRBV5-1|TRBJ1-1
TGCGCCAGCAGCTCTGGACAGGGGATGGTGAACACTGAAGCTTTCTTT
CASSSGQGMVNTEAFF
>-|TRBD2|TRBV5-1|TRBJ2-7
TGCGCCAGCAGTAAACTAGCGGGAGGATCGACCTACGAGCAGTACTTC
CASSKLAGGSTYEQYF
>once|-|TRBV7-3|TRBJ2-1
TGTGCCAGCAGCTTAAGGGGGGGCGCTGGCAATGAGCAGTTCTTC
CASSLRGGAGNEQFF
>-|TRBD2|TRBV5-6|TRBJ2-1
TGTGCCAGCAGCTTGCAAGGGACTAGCGGGAGTGGGAATGAGCAGTTCTTC
CASSLQGTSGSGNEQFF
>-|-|TRBV21-1|TRBJ1-1
TGTGCCAGCAGCAAAGCTCTCCTTTGGATCCTAAACACTGAAGCTTTCTTT
CASSKALLWILNTEAFF
>-|-|TRBV6-5|TRBJ1-5
TGTGCCAGCACTGGGACATATAGCAATCAGCCCCAGCATTTT
CASTGTYSNQPQHF
>-|-|TRBV28|TRBJ1-5
TGTGCCAGCGGCCGGGGAGTCAATCAGCCCCAGCATTTT
CASGRGVNQPQHF
>-|-|TRBV10-1|TRBJ2-3
TGCGCCAGCAGTGAGTTTCGGGTTACCACAGATACGCAGTATTTT
CASSEFRVTTDTQYF
>-|-|TRBV18|TRBJ2-1
TGTGCCAGCTCACCGACAGGCGAGCAGTTCTTC
CASSPTGEQFF
>-|TRBD2|TRBV28|TRBJ2-5
TGTGCCAGCGGGAGAAGCGGGCTAGCGGGAGGAGGCCAAGAGACCCAGTACTTC
CASGRSGLAGGGQETQYF
>-|-|TRBV5-1|TRBJ2-3
TGCGCCAGCAGCTTGGCTTCGGATACGCAGTATTTT
CASSLASDTQYF
>-|-|TRBV6-1|TRBJ2-7
TGTGCCAGCAGGCGATCAGAGCAGTACTTC
CASRRSEQYF
>-|-|TRBV7-9|TRBJ1-4
TGTGCCAGCAGCTTCCCGACTAATGAAAAACTGTTTTTT
CASSFPTNEKLFF
>-|-|TRBV18|TRBJ2-4
TGTGCCAGCTCACTACTCGGCGGCCCAGAGCTTAAAAACATTCAGTACTTC
CASSLLGGPELKNIQYF
>-|TRBD1|TRBV9|TRBJ2-5
TGTGCCAGCAGCGTCCTCCCCGGGACAGGGGGTGAGACCCAGTACTTC
CASSVLPGTGGETQYF
>-|-|TRBV21-1|TRBJ2-3
TGTGCCAGCAGCAAGCCCTTCTACACGACAGGGAAGTGTTCAGATACGCAGTATTTT
CASSKPFYTTGKCSDTQYF
>once|-|TRBV2|TRBJ2-7
TGTGCCAGCAAAAGGGACGGCTCCTACGAGCAGTACTTC
CASKRDGSYEQYF
>-|-|TRBV28|TRBJ1-1
TGTGCCAGCAGTTTAGGGACATCCGAAGCTTTCTTT
CASSLGTSEAFF
>-|TRBD1|TRBV5-1|TRBJ2-5
TGCGCCAGCAGCTTGGGGACAGGGACTGAGACCCAGTACTTC
CASSLGTGTETQYF
>-|-|TRBV28|TRBJ2-7
TGTGCCAGCAGTTCCATTCTACGACGGCAGTACTTC
CASSSILRRQYF
>-|-|TRBV6-1|TRBJ1-1
TGTGCCAGCAGTGCTGAGACAGGAATTTCTGAAGCTTTCTTT
CASSAETGISEAFF
>-|-|TRBV7-2|TRBJ2-5
TGTGCCAGCAGCTTAACCATGGGTCGGGAGACCCAGTACTTC
CASSLTMGRETQYF
>-|-|TRBV4-3|TRBJ2-5
TGCGCCAGCAGCGGGAACTCAAACGGGGAGACCCAGTACTTC
CASSGNSNGETQYF
>-|TRBD1|TRBV7-3|TRBJ2-7
TGTGCCAGCAGCCCTGGACAGGGATGGCACGAGCAGTACTTC
CASSPGQGWHEQYF
>-|-|TRBV30|TRBJ1-2
TGTGCCTGGAGTGGGAGATTCGGGGACAACGGCTACACCTTC
CAWSGRFGDNGYTF
>-|-|TRBV7-2|TRBJ2-7
TGTGCCAGCAGAATTGACGGCTACGAGCAGTACTTC
CASRIDGYEQYF
>-|-|TRBV28|TRBJ2-1
TGTGCCAGCAGTTTGTGGCGCCACTCCTACAATGAGCAGTTCTTC
CASSLWRHSYNEQFF
>-|TRBD1|TRBV23-1|TRBJ2-2
TGCGCCAGCAGTCCCGGACAGGTCCTCAACCTTTACACCGGGGAGCTGTTTTTT
CASSPGQVLNLYTGELFF
>-|TRBD1|TRBV28|TRBJ2-7
TGTGCCAGCAGTTTTTCCCCATGGACAGGGATATCCTACGAGCAGTACTTC
CASSFSPWTGISYEQYF